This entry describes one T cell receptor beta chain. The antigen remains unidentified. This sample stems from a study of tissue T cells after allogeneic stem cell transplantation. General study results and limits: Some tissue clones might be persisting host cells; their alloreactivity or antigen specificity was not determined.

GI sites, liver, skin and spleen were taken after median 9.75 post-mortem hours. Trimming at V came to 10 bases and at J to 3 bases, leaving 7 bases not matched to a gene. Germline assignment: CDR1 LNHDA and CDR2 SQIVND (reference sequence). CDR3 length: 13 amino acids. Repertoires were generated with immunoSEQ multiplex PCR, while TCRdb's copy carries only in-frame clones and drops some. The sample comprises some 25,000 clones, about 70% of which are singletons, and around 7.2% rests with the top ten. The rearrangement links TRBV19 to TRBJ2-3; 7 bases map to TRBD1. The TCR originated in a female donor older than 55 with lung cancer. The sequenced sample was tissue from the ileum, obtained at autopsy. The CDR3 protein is CAIQGDQTDTQYF. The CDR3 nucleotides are TGTGCCATCCAGGGGGACCAGACAGATACGCAGTATTTT.